The following is a TCR beta chain sequence with its context. What it binds is unknown. The source of the sample is a study of OX40 agonist ivuxolimab in advanced cancers. Findings and limits, study-wide: Relative to CD4+ cells, CD8+ T cells on average had more expanded clones.

V was trimmed by 2 bases and J by 2 bases, leaving 11 bases between them. Germline-derived CDR1 and CDR2 are MNHNS and SASEGT. The CDR3 runs to 15 residues. TCRdb's copy holds only in-frame clones and misses some; the assay was immunoSEQ multiplex PCR. The data contain about 32,000 clones, roughly 87% of them singletons. The gene calls are TRBV6-1 and TRBJ2-3; D tentatively fits TRBD1 or TRBD2 (6 bases each). Sequencing was performed on CD4+ or CD8+ T cells sorted from blood, taken in a trial of the OX40 agonist ivuxolimab. The TCR originated in an adult with an advanced solid tumor such as melanoma, head and neck, liver or kidney cancer. The DNA of the CDR3 is TGTGCCAGCAGTGAACCCGGGGGCCTCACAGATACGCAGTATTTT. It yields the protein CASSEPGGLTDTQYF.